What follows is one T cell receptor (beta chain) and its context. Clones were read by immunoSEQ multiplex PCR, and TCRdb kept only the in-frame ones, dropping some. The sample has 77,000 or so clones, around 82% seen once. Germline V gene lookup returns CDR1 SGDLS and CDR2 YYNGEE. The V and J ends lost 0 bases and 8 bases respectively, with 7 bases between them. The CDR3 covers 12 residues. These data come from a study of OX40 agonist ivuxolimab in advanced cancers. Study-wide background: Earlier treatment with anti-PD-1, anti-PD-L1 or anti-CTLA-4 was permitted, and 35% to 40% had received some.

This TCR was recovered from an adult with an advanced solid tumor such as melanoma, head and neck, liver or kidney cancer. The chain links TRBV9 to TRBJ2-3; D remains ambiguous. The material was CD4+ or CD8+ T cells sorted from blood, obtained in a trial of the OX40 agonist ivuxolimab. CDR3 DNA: TGTGCCAGCAGCGTAGAGTTCGGTACGCAGTATTTT. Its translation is CASSVEFGTQYF.